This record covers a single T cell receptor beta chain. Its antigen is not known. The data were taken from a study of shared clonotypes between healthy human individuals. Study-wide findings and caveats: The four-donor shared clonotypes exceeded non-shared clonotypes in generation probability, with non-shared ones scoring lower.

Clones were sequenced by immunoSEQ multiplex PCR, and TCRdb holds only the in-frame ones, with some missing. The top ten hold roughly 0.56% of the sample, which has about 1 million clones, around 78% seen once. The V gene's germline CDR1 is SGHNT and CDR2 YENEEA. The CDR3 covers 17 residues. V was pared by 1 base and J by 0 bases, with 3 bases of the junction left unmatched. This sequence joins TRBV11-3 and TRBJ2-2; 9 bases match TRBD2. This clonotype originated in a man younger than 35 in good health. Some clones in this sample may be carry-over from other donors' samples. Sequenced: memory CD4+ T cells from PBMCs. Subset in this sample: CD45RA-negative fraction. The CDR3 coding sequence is TGTGCCAGCAGCTTAGGACTAGCGGACGCGAACACCGGGGAGCTGTTTTTT. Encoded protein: CASSLGLADANTGELFF.